The T cell receptor (beta chain) described here comes from a study of shared clonotypes between healthy human individuals. Across the study: Three CD4 naive, three CD4 memory, two CD8 naive and one CD8 memory plate were used per donor.

Assay used: immunoSEQ multiplex PCR; TCRdb lists only in-frame clones, some missing. This table has around 940,000 clones, less than 85% appearing once. In this sample, this clone turned up a few times. Its antigen is not identified. Overall study results and limits: Clonotypes shared by all four sorted-subset donors had higher generation probabilities than non-shared clonotypes.

The CDR3 is made up of 14 amino acids. The germline V gene encodes CDR1 MNHNY and CDR2 SVGAGI (reference sequence). V lost 11 bases and J lost 3; bases outside the gene matches: 9. The gene calls are TRBV6-6 and TRBJ2-5, with 10 positions matching TRBD2. This clonotype was obtained from a man in his late teens or twenties in good health. Sequenced: memory CD4+ T cells sorted from blood. Subset given: CD45RA-negative fraction. The DNA of the CDR3 is TGTGCCGCCGAGCGGGGGGGGACCAAAGAGACCCAGTACTTC. It codes for CAAERGGTKETQYF.